This is a list of T cell receptor beta chains from one sample in a study of Graves' ophthalmopathy and Graves' hyperthyroidism. One entry per CDR3 protein results from TCRdb running MiXCR on the multiplex PCR reads. The sample shows 200,000 to 250,000 distinct CDR3 sequences, roughly a fifth of them seen only once. The sequencing input was peripheral blood. The receptors were sampled from a woman between 45 and 65 years old with Graves' ophthalmopathy. CDR3s leave out the opening cysteine and the closing phenylalanine or tryptophan. Each record gives: J gene, V gene, CDR3 protein.

>TRBJ1-1|TRBV5-5
ASSLRYGNTEAF
>TRBJ2-7|TRBV7-9
ASSLTLAGEDEQY
>TRBJ2-5|TRBV28
ASREPYRLGIETQY
>TRBJ2-4|TRBV7-2
ASALSSTGAKNIQY
>TRBJ1-3|TRBV12-3/TRBV12-4
ASSSHALSGNTIY
>TRBJ1-5|TRBV12-5
ASGLVDSGGRQPQH
>TRBJ1-5|TRBV12-5
ARKINSNQPQH
>TRBJ1-2|TRBV30
AWMRDAGYT
>TRBJ1-1|TRBV6-1
ASALGVNTEAF
>TRBJ2-5|TRBV12-3/TRBV12-4
ASSPGGGGETQY
>TRBJ2-7|TRBV3-1
ASSHSAGGRRYEQY
>TRBJ1-2|TRBV6-1
ASSQGQSYGYT
>TRBJ2-7|TRBV4-1
ASSQPGTSGSNSYEQY
>TRBJ2-7|TRBV20-1
SAFRDSNYEQY
>TRBJ1-1|TRBV27
ASSLATGGVGTEAF
>TRBJ1-1|TRBV12-3/TRBV12-4
ASTSGGWGNTEAF
>TRBJ1-6|TRBV6-1
ASSGRQGGNSPLH
>TRBJ1-5|TRBV6-2/TRBV6-3
ASSYSAGLQPQH
>TRBJ2-5|TRBV28
ASSLMWAGALRETQY
>TRBJ1-3|TRBV9
ASSVDPGGGGNTIY
>NA|TRBV20-1
SAREGLSYEQF
>TRBJ2-5|TRBV11-2
ASSREAQETQY
>TRBJ2-3|TRBV30
AGRTGGTDTQY
>TRBJ1-1|TRBV6-5
ASTKGAEAF
>TRBJ2-5|TRBV15
ATSRTSGRGETQY
>TRBJ2-7|TRBV6-1
ASSSPSGAYEQY
>TRBJ1-5|TRBV12-3/TRBV12-4
ASNAGRGGKPQH
>TRBJ2-1|TRBV28
ASGIDGYNEQF
>TRBJ1-1|TRBV11-2
ASSHQPGGEAF
>TRBJ2-2|TRBV6-1
ASTAFNTGELF